These 18 T cell receptor beta chains originate from one sample sequenced in a study of identical twins. TCRdb fed the 5' RACE reads into MiXCR, producing one record per CDR3 protein. In the table there are approximately 590,000 distinct CDR3 sequences, approximately 10% of which are singletons. The sample was also linked to a second study, of yellow fever vaccine responses in identical twins.

The sample comprised PBMCs. These receptors all stem from a woman aged 18 to 35 in good health.

This clonotype has more than one count but fewer than ten. The V gene is TRBV2, the J gene TRBJ2-1, with 8 positions matching TRBD1. This CDR3 is built from 13 residues. Germline CDR1 and CDR2: SNHLY and FYNNEI. The ends lost 8 bases at V and 7 bases at J; junction bases unmatched: 7. CDR3 in DNA: TGTGCCAGCGTCCAGGACAGGGTGAATGAGCAGTTCTTC. Translated: CASVQDRVNEQFF.

This chain connects TRBV5-1 to TRBJ1-2, with no clear D. CDR3 length equals 14 residues. The germline V and J ends were trimmed by 3 bases and 5 bases, with 14 bases remaining between them. Per germline, CDR1 SGHRS and CDR2 YFSETQ. CDR3 in amino acids: CASSSPGAGYGYTF. The CDR3 region has the DNA TGCGCCAGCAGCTCCCCGGGCGCGGGATATGGCTACACCTTC.

The chain uses TRBV11-1 and TRBJ2-3, with a possible D match to TRBD1 (5 bases). V was trimmed by 5 bases and J by 1 base, leaving 13 bases between them. Germline CDR1 is SGHAT and CDR2 is FQDESV (reference sequence). This CDR3 contains 15 residues. DNA for the CDR3: TGTGCCAGCAGCCCCCCCCAGGGTGGCACAGATACGCAGTATTTT. Encoded protein: CASSPPQGGTDTQYF.

A single count supports this clonotype. The chain carries TRBV14 and TRBJ2-5, with 7 bases fitting TRBD1. Losses at the gene ends were 3 bases for V and 5 bases for J; bases not matched to a gene: 12. Germline V gene sequence: CDR1 SGHDN, CDR2 FVKESK. The CDR3 is made up of 16 amino acids. DNA for the CDR3: TGTGCCAGCAGCCAGGACAGGCGCACTTCCGGGGAGACCCAGTACTTC. This gives the protein CASSQDRRTSGETQYF.

The gene calls are TRBV11-2 and TRBJ2-1; TRBD2 matches 8 bases. CDR1 SGHAT and CDR2 FQNNGV come from the germline V gene. The CDR3 totals 18 residues. Unmatched junction bases numbered 18, after V lost 4 bases and J lost 7 bases. CDR3 bases: TGTGCCAGCAGCTCAAGGGGGGGGGTCAGCGGGAGTCGGAATGAGCAGTTCTTC. It encodes CASSSRGGVSGSRNEQFF.

The gene calls are TRBV20-1 and TRBJ2-5, with D unresolved. Trimming removed 3 bases at V and 0 bases at J, with 8 bases between. The CDR3 totals 13 residues. Germline V lookup: CDR1 DFQATT, CDR2 SNEGSKA (reference sequence). The CDR3 sequence is CSARLTYQETQYF. The DNA for the CDR3 is TGCAGTGCTAGGCTTACGTACCAAGAGACCCAGTACTTC.

This clonotype was seen a few times. The V gene is TRBV29-1, the J gene TRBJ2-1; TRBD2 agrees at 13 bases. The CDR3 spans 18 residues. Trimming removed 0 bases from V and 6 bases from J; junction bases left unmatched: 11. CDR1 and CDR2 (germline): SQVTM, ANQGSEA. CDR3 sequence reads: CSVEDRTSGGARGNEQFF. The DNA of the CDR3 is TGCAGCGTTGAAGATCGAACTAGCGGGGGGGCGCGGGGCAATGAGCAGTTCTTC.

At least ten counts were recorded for this clonotype. The chain uses TRBV12-3 or TRBV12-4 and TRBJ2-1; D is unclear. The CDR3 is 13 amino acids. Trimming took off 0 bases at V and 5 bases at J, with 5 bases between the two ends. The CDR3 loop reads CASSLAGHNEQFF. CDR3 nucleotides: TGTGCCAGCAGTTTAGCAGGACACAATGAGCAGTTCTTC.

This clonotype was observed a handful of times. The DNA of the CDR3 is TGTGCCACCAGCAGGGGGGACAGACCCGAGCAGTACTTC. Translating it yields CATSRGDRPEQYF. The chain uses TRBV15 and TRBJ2-7, with 7 bases identical to TRBD1. Germline V CDR1 and CDR2: LNHNV, YYDKDF (reference sequence). J lost 6 bases, V lost 3 bases, and 5 bases had no gene match. This CDR3 spans 13 amino acids.

The chain employs TRBV28 and TRBJ2-1; 13 bases fit TRBD2. V trimming: 4 bases; J trimming: 6 bases; junction bases outside the gene matches: 6. From germline, CDR1 is MDHEN and CDR2 SYDVKM. This CDR3 has 16 amino acids. The CDR3 DNA reads as TGTGCCAGCAGTTCCCCACTAGCGGGAGGGTTCAATGAGCAGTTCTTC. It is translated as CASSSPLAGGFNEQFF. The full variable domain, its missing parts supplied by reference TRBV28 and TRBJ2-1, is DVKVTQSSRYLVKRTGEKVFLECVQDMDHENMFWYRQDPGLGLRLIYFSYDVKMKEKGDIPEGYSVSREKKERFSLILESASTNQTSMYLCASSSPLAGGFNEQFFGPGTRLTVL.

The chain has TRBV9 and TRBJ2-3; TRBD1 or TRBD2 may be the D gene (5 bases each). CDR1 SGDLS and CDR2 YYNGEE come from the germline V gene. V lost 4 bases to trimming and J lost 5 bases, with 20 bases between them. The CDR3 totals 16 residues. The CDR3 DNA reads as TGTGCCAGCAGCACACTAGGTGAGGCTAGGGGAGATACGCAGTATTTT. Its protein product is CASSTLGEARGDTQYF.

This chain connects TRBV19 to TRBJ2-3; D remains unclear. V shed 6 bases and J shed 6 bases, with 13 bases lying between them. The V gene's germline CDR1 is LNHDA and CDR2 SQIVND (reference sequence). The CDR3 totals 13 residues. DNA of the CDR3: TGTGCCAGTAGGAAAAACATAGCCGATACGCAGTATTTT. This sequence encodes CASRKNIADTQYF.

A few counts support this clonotype. The DNA of the CDR3 is TGCGCCAGCAGCTTGGGGCTGGGCCCCACAGATACGCAGTATTTT. It translates to CASSLGLGPTDTQYF. The gene calls are TRBV5-1 and TRBJ2-3; no clear D gene. V was clipped by 0 bases and J by 2 bases, with 10 bases between them. Germline V gene data show CDR1 as SGHRS and CDR2 as YFSETQ. The CDR3 is 15 residues long.

This sequence joins TRBV20-1 and TRBJ2-2; 7 bases are shared with TRBD2. CDR3 length: 16 residues. Per the germline V gene, CDR1 is DFQATT and CDR2 is SNEGSKA (reference sequence). V lost 0 bases to trimming and J lost 1 base; unmatched junction nucleotides: 5. Here the CDR3 DNA reads TGCAGTGCTAGAGATATCCAGCGGGGGAACACCGGGGAGCTGTTTTTT. Translating it yields CSARDIQRGNTGELFF.

This clonotype has more than one count but fewer than ten. The gene calls are TRBV5-1 and TRBJ2-1; no reliable D call. V gave up 4 bases and J gave up 7 bases, with 9 bases separating them. CDR1 and CDR2 from the germline V gene are SGHRS and YFSETQ. The CDR3 extends over 12 amino acids. The CDR3, as DNA: TGCGCCAGCAGCCCTCAGGTGAATGAGCAGTTCTTC. Translated: CASSPQVNEQFF.

This chain joins TRBV5-1 and TRBJ2-1, with 7 bases that match TRBD2. Germline CDR1 SGHRS, CDR2 YFSETQ. V shed 7 bases, J shed 0 bases, and the junction held 10 bases outside the gene matches. The CDR3 has 16 amino acids. In DNA, the CDR3 is TGCGCCAGCGCTTCGGTGGGCGGGAGCTCCTACAATGAGCAGTTCTTC. Its translation: CASASVGGSSYNEQFF. The entire variable domain, with the rest obtained from reference TRBV5-1 and TRBJ2-1, is as follows: KAGVTQTPRYLIKTRGQQVTLSCSPISGHRSVSWYQQTPGQGLQFLFEYFSETQRNKGNFPGRFSGRQFSNSRSEMNVSTLELGDSALYLCASASVGGSSYNEQFFGPGTRLTVL.

V is TRBV5-1 and J is TRBJ2-2, with 12 bases lining up with TRBD1. The ends lost 4 bases at V and 7 bases at J; junction bases unmatched: 8. Per the germline V gene, CDR1 is SGHRS and CDR2 is YFSETQ. This CDR3 has 16 amino acids. Here the CDR3 reads CASSRLGTGGFGELFF. DNA for the CDR3: TGCGCCAGCAGCCGACTTGGGACAGGGGGCTTCGGGGAGCTGTTTTTT.

This sequence joins TRBV7-2 and TRBJ2-2, with 8 nucleotides matching TRBD1. CDR3 length: 17 residues. The junction had 13 bases not matched to a gene; V was cut back by 4 bases and J by 6 bases. Germline V gene data show CDR1 as SGHTA and CDR2 as FQGNSA. CDR3 in amino acids: CASSWDRKPLGAGELFF. The CDR3 nucleotides are TGTGCCAGCAGCTGGGACAGGAAACCGCTTGGGGCCGGGGAGCTGTTTTTT.